The 32 T cell receptor beta chains below all came from one sample that was sequenced in a study of T cell changes during pregnancy in multiple sclerosis (dated by TCRdb to about 2019). The library came from the immunoSEQ multiplex PCR assay. TCRdb stores this immuneACCESS table with in-frame sequences only. Part of the clones is absent; in the studies checked, under half of the shortfall reflects unresolved V genes, and no reason is known for the rest. In all, the sample holds over 50,000 clones, and roughly 89% of those were seen once. The ten largest clones take up less than 1.5% of the sample. This specimen consisted of peripheral blood, obtained in the third trimester of pregnancy. The receptors stem from a female donor in good health, enrolled as a control in a pregnancy study.

V usage is TRBV29-1 and J usage is TRBJ2-7; TRBD2 matches at 15 bases. CDR1 is SQVTM and CDR2 is ANQGSEA in the germline V gene. V shed 4 bases, J shed 4 bases, and the junction held 2 bases outside the gene matches. This CDR3 spans 14 amino acids. The CDR3 DNA reads as TGCAGCGTTGCAGGGACTAGCGGGGGGTACGAGCAGTACTTC. Translation gives CSVAGTSGGYEQYF.

The rearrangement links TRBV15 to TRBJ1-2; unclear D gene. From germline, CDR1 is LNHNV and CDR2 YYDKDF (reference sequence). Deletions cut 2 bases from V and 4 bases from J, with 11 bases between. This CDR3 contains 14 residues. Here the CDR3 DNA reads TGTGCCACCAGCAGATCTGACGGAGTCTATGGCTACACCTTC. Its translation: CATSRSDGVYGYTF.

The CDR3 coding sequence is TGTGCCAGCAGTTTCTCCGGGACAGGGTCTCTCGAGCAGTACTTC. It encodes CASSFSGTGSLEQYF. The rearrangement uses TRBV6-5 and TRBJ2-7, with TRBD1 matching 9 bases. The CDR3 consists of 15 residues. The V and J ends lost 4 bases and 6 bases, in that order; junction bases with no gene match: 10. In germline, CDR1 is MNHEY, CDR2 SVGAGI.

This sequence joins TRBV7-3 and TRBJ2-1, with D possibly being TRBD1 (6 bases). The CDR3 runs to 13 residues. Germline V gives CDR1 SGHTA, CDR2 FQGTGA. V lost 5 bases and J lost 8, with 13 bases in between. CDR3 region: CASSPGVHDEQFF. CDR3 bases: TGTGCCAGCAGCCCAGGGGTACATGATGAGCAGTTCTTC.

The V and J genes are TRBV14 and TRBJ2-2; 8 positions agree with TRBD2. The CDR3 is 15 residues long. V was clipped by 4 bases and J by 4 bases; unmatched bases: 5. CDR1 is SGHDN, CDR2 FVKESK, per germline. CDR3 coding DNA: TGTGCCAGCAGCCCGGGGGGGCCCCCCACCGGGGAGCTGTTTTTT. This encodes CASSPGGPPTGELFF.

The chain has TRBV19 and TRBJ1-1; unclear D gene. The CDR3 consists of 13 residues. Germline V CDR1 and CDR2: LNHDA, SQIVND (reference sequence). V lost 2 bases to trimming and J lost 8 bases, with 12 bases between them. CDR3: CASSIIPGLEAFF. CDR3 DNA sequence: TGTGCCAGTAGTATAATTCCGGGGTTGGAAGCTTTCTTT.

The CDR3 protein is CASSYKPGRGGRDEQFF. The CDR3 DNA is TGCGCCAGCAGCTACAAACCGGGGCGGGGGGGCAGGGATGAGCAGTTCTTC. The chain joins TRBV4-1 to TRBJ2-1; 9 nucleotides match TRBD2. CDR1 and CDR2 (germline): MGHRA, YSYEKL. V shed 5 bases and J 8 bases; nucleotides not matched to a gene: 16. This CDR3 has 17 amino acids.

The chain links TRBV7-2 to TRBJ2-5, with TRBD2 identical over 7 bases. This CDR3 has 14 amino acids. J was trimmed by 2 bases and V by 5 bases; bases with no gene match: 5. Germline values: CDR1 SGHTA, CDR2 FQGNSA. For the CDR3, the DNA is TGTGCCAGCAGCCAAGCGGGGCGTCAAGAGACCCAGTACTTC. This sequence encodes CASSQAGRQETQYF.

This clone was detected only a few times. The CDR3 sequence: CASSAGTEADTQYF. In DNA form, the CDR3 reads TGTGCCAGCAGTGCCGGGACTGAGGCAGATACGCAGTATTTT. This chain links TRBV6-1 with TRBJ2-3, with D perhaps matching TRBD2 (6 bases). The germline V and J ends were trimmed by 4 bases and 4 bases, with 12 bases remaining between them. CDR3 length: 14 amino acids. CDR1 and CDR2 from the germline V gene are MNHNS and SASEGT.

This CDR3 is CASSIDPRRDNNQPQHF. In DNA, the CDR3 is TGTGCCAGTAGTATAGACCCCCGACGGGACAACAATCAGCCCCAGCATTTT. The V gene is TRBV19, the J gene TRBJ1-5; maybe TRBD1 (6 bases). Germline CDR1 reads LNHDA; CDR2 reads SQIVND (reference sequence). The CDR3 contains 17 residues. The ends were cut back, 0 bases at V and 3 bases at J, with 15 bases in the middle. Looking up the rest from reference TRBV19 and TRBJ1-5 gives the full variable domain: DGGITQSPKYLFRKEGQNVTLSCEQNLNHDAMYWYRQDPGQGLRLIYYSQIVNDFQKGDIAEGYSVSREKKESFPLTVTSAQKNPTAFYLCASSIDPRRDNNQPQHFGDGTRLSIL.

The CDR3 protein is CASSWRESGGYTF. CDR3 in DNA: TGTGCCAGCAGCTGGAGGGAGTCGGGTGGCTACACCTTC. The chain recombines TRBV5-6 with TRBJ1-2; D not resolved. The CDR3 contains 13 residues. With 3 bases removed from V and 7 bases from J, the gap between germline ends came to 13 bases. The germline V gene has CDR1 SGHDT and CDR2 YYEEEE. The entire variable domain, with the rest obtained from reference TRBV5-6 and TRBJ1-2, is as follows: DAGVTQSPTHLIKTRGQQVTLRCSPKSGHDTVSWYQQALGQGPQFIFQYYEEEERQRGNFPDRFSGHQFPNYSSELNVNALLLGDSALYLCASSWRESGGYTFGSGTRLTVV.

The CDR3 bases are TGTGCCAGCTCACCACCGGACGGGGTGAGACAAGCTAATGAAAAACTGTTTTTT. Translating it yields CASSPPDGVRQANEKLFF. V gene TRBV18 combines with J gene TRBJ1-4; D uncertain. Trimming stripped 0 bases from V and 3 bases from J, with 17 bases between. The length of the CDR3 is 18 residues. Germline assignment: CDR1 KGHSH and CDR2 LQKENI.

The table lists this clone with a few counts. V is TRBV13 and J is TRBJ1-1, with D unresolved. CDR1 and CDR2 (germline): PRHDT, FYEKMQ (reference sequence). Trimming removed 5 bases from V and 8 bases from J, with 12 bases in between. The CDR3 is made up of 12 amino acids. The CDR3 nucleotides are TGTGCCAGCAGCCTTTCGGGATACGAAGCTTTCTTT. This gives the protein CASSLSGYEAFF. The entire variable domain, with the rest obtained from reference TRBV13 and TRBJ1-1, is as follows: AAGVIQSPRHLIKEKRETATLKCYPIPRHDTVYWYQQGPGQDPQFLISFYEKMQSDKGSIPDRFSAQQFSDYHSELNMSSLELGDSALYFCASSLSGYEAFFGQGTRLTVV.

This clone was seen once. The chain combines TRBV7-8 with TRBJ1-3; D not certain. From germline, CDR1 is SGHVS and CDR2 FQNEAQ. The CDR3 runs 13 residues. V was shortened by 3 bases and J by 4 bases, with 7 bases between the two germline ends. DNA of the CDR3: TGTGCCAGCAGCTTGAGTGAAGGAAACACCATATATTTT. Translated, it gives CASSLSEGNTIYF.

The chain is built from TRBV18 and TRBJ2-5, with TRBD2 identical over 7 bases. The V gene's germline CDR1 is KGHSH and CDR2 LQKENI. V shed 3 bases, J shed 1 base, and the junction held 8 bases outside the gene matches. This CDR3 contains 16 residues. For the CDR3, the DNA is TGTGCCAGCTCACCGAGACTAGCCGGGCTCCAAGAGACCCAGTACTTC. It is translated as CASSPRLAGLQETQYF.

This clone has only one observation. The rearrangement joins TRBV30 to TRBJ2-1; 7 positions agree with TRBD1. Germline CDR1 GTSNPN, CDR2 SVGIG (reference sequence). Germline trimming cut 4 bases from V and 6 bases from J; bases unmatched to any gene: 6. This CDR3 spans 13 amino acids. The CDR3, as DNA: TGTGCCTGGATCAGGGACAGCTTCAATGAGCAGTTCTTC. As protein: CAWIRDSFNEQFF.

The rearrangement joins TRBV7-6 to TRBJ2-5; D not resolved. The CDR3 is 15 amino acids. The V end lost 5 bases, the J end lost 2 bases, and 15 bases lay between the germline ends. CDR1 and CDR2 (germline): SGHVS, FNYEAQ. As DNA, the CDR3 is TGTGCCAGCAGCGCGTTTGAGCTATTACAAGAGACCCAGTACTTC. Its protein product is CASSAFELLQETQYF.

The gene calls are TRBV15 and TRBJ1-1; D is undetermined. CDR1 and CDR2 (germline): LNHNV, YYDKDF (reference sequence). The V end was cut by 5 bases, the J end by 7 bases, with 14 bases between. This CDR3 comprises 13 residues. CDR3 sequence reads: CATSPEDRFEAFF. The CDR3 bases are TGTGCCACCAGCCCCGAAGATCGGTTTGAAGCTTTCTTT.

V usage is TRBV6-6 and J usage is TRBJ1-1, with a tentative D call TRBD1 (6 bases). V was clipped by 10 bases and J by 4 bases, with 19 bases between them. CDR1 and CDR2 (germline): MNHNY, SVGAGI (reference sequence). CDR3 length equals 14 residues. CDR3 in DNA: TGTGCCATCTCCGTTGAGGACAGAGGCACTGAAGCTTTCTTT. The encoded protein is CAISVEDRGTEAFF.

The rearrangement uses TRBV13 and TRBJ2-2; D is perhaps TRBD1 (7 bases). Trimming removed 4 bases from V and 3 bases from J, with 18 bases in between. The length of the CDR3 is 17 residues. Germline V CDR1 and CDR2: PRHDT, FYEKMQ (reference sequence). This chain's CDR3 is CASSSGGRGAYTGELFF. Here the CDR3 DNA reads TGTGCCAGCAGCTCCGGTGGCAGGGGGGCATACACCGGGGAGCTGTTTTTT.

The CDR3 sequence is CASSITGADNQPQHF. As DNA, the CDR3 is TGTGCCAGTAGTATCACAGGGGCTGATAATCAGCCCCAGCATTTT. This sequence joins TRBV19 and TRBJ1-5, with TRBD1 identical over 7 bases. The trim removed 3 bases at V and 4 bases at J, leaving 6 bases unmatched. CDR3 length: 15 amino acids. Germline V gene data show CDR1 as LNHDA and CDR2 as SQIVND (reference sequence).

The chain couples TRBV4-3 to TRBJ2-5; 8 nucleotides line up with TRBD2. The junction had 9 bases not matched to a gene; V was cut back by 4 bases and J by 5 bases. The CDR3 consists of 15 residues. The germline CDR1 and CDR2 sequences are LGHNA and YSLEER. CDR3 DNA sequence: TGCGCCAGCAGCCGCCGCGGGGGGTTGCGGGAGACCCAGTACTTC. It is translated as CASSRRGGLRETQYF.

The chain employs TRBV4-1 and TRBJ1-2; D gene ambiguous. Germline-derived CDR1 and CDR2 are MGHRA and YSYEKL. V was clipped by 8 bases and J by 4 bases, with 14 bases between them. The CDR3 is made up of 13 amino acids. The CDR3 region is CASRRSGAYGYTF. In nucleotides, the CDR3 is TGCGCCAGCCGACGGTCGGGTGCCTATGGCTACACCTTC.

The J gene is TRBJ2-2, the V gene TRBV6-6; D perhaps matches TRBD1 (6 bases). V was trimmed by 8 bases and J by 3 bases, leaving 10 bases between them. The CDR3 is made up of 13 amino acids. Looked up from germline, CDR1 is MNHNY and CDR2 is SVGAGI (reference sequence). In DNA, the CDR3 is TGTGCCAGCCGGACAGATTACACCGGGGAGCTGTTTTTT. Protein product: CASRTDYTGELFF.

V gene TRBV7-8 combines with J gene TRBJ1-3, with D possibly being TRBD1 (6 bases). V was pared by 1 base and J by 5 bases, with 15 bases between. This CDR3 comprises 16 residues. Germline CDR1 reads SGHVS; CDR2 reads FQNEAQ. CDR3 amino acids: CASSLGSGTKRNTIYF. CDR3 sequence (DNA): TGTGCCAGCAGCTTAGGATCAGGGACAAAAAGAAACACCATATATTTT.

The chain couples TRBV4-3 to TRBJ1-2; D is undetermined. CDR1 is LGHNA and CDR2 is YSLEER in the germline V gene. V lost 3 bases to trimming and J lost 8 bases, with 13 bases between them. The CDR3 covers 13 residues. CDR3 sequence: CASSQPAGTGYTF. DNA for the CDR3: TGCGCCAGCAGCCAGCCTGCGGGTACGGGCTACACCTTC.

This clone has a handful of counts. V and J are TRBV15 and TRBJ1-2, with D unresolved. V was pared by 1 base and J by 7 bases, with 16 bases between. Germline CDR1 and CDR2: LNHNV and YYDKDF (reference sequence). The CDR3 contains 15 residues. CDR3 bases: TGTGCCACCAGCAGAGCCACTAGTAACCCTGGTGGCTACACCTTC. Protein: CATSRATSNPGGYTF.

This rearrangement joins TRBV9 to TRBJ2-1; perhaps TRBD2 as D (6 bases). CDR1 is SGDLS, CDR2 YYNGEE, per germline. V lost 3 bases, J lost 2 bases, and 9 bases lay in between. The CDR3 consists of 14 residues. CDR3 bases: TGTGCCAGCAGCGAGGGAGGAACCTACAATGAGCAGTTCTTC. Its translation is CASSEGGTYNEQFF. Filled out from reference TRBV9 and TRBJ2-1, the complete variable domain reads DSGVTQTPKHLITATGQRVTLRCSPRSGDLSVYWYQQSLDQGLQFLIQYYNGEERAKGNILERFSAQQFPDLHSELNLSSLELGDSALYFCASSEGGTYNEQFFGPGTRLTVL.

The rearrangement links TRBV5-3 to TRBJ2-7; the match to TRBD2 covers 7 bases. TRBV5-3 is known as an ORF, though its function is uncertain. This CDR3 is built from 12 residues. J lost 9 bases, V lost 1 base, and 4 bases had no gene match. The CDR3 DNA is TGTGCCAGAAGCTTGCCACGGGAGGTGCAGTACTTC. Residues: CARSLPREVQYF.

This chain connects TRBV6-1 to TRBJ1-1, with D tentatively TRBD1 (6 bases). V lost 6 bases, J lost 1 base, and 12 bases lay in between. The CDR3 spans 14 residues. Germline V gene data show CDR1 as MNHNS and CDR2 as SASEGT. The CDR3 DNA reads TGTGCCAGCAGGACAGGAGTAGAGAACACTGAAGCTTTCTTT. Residues: CASRTGVENTEAFF.

This clone came up a few times. The chain carries TRBV4-1 and TRBJ1-1; TRBD1 matches 8 bases. The germline gives CDR1 MGHRA, CDR2 YSYEKL. Trimming took 4 bases from V and 1 from J; bases not matched to a gene: 5. This CDR3 has 15 amino acids. CDR3 region: CASSLRTGTNTEAFF. CDR3 DNA: TGCGCCAGCAGCCTCCGGACAGGGACGAACACTGAAGCTTTCTTT.

This chain links TRBV5-6 with TRBJ1-2, with D hard to call. This CDR3 is 12 amino acids long. Deletions cut 3 bases from V and 0 bases from J, with 3 bases between. Germline CDR1 and CDR2: SGHDT and YYEEEE. The CDR3 is CASSSTNYGYTF. As DNA, the CDR3 is TGTGCCAGCAGCTCCACTAACTATGGCTACACCTTC.